These T cell receptor beta chains were read from a single sample in a study of CD8 T cells in ankylosing spondylitis. TCRdb ran MiXCR on the 5' RACE reads and lists one entry per CDR3 protein. The table has a few hundred thousand distinct CDR3 sequences, 9.5% to 12% seen once. Sample: blood, either unsorted or a sorted T cell fraction (not recorded which). Source of these receptors: a male donor with ankylosing spondylitis or in good health (not recorded which). The CDR3 runs from the conserved cysteine through the conserved F or W. Each record gives: CDR3 length, clone size, V gene, D gene, J gene, CDR3 protein, CDR3 DNA. D genes are given only for firm matches. The size of a clone is reported for some rows only, either as once, few or many, or as a class for expanded clones.

13	many	TRBV20-1	.	TRBJ2-3	CSASLGSPDTQYF	TGCAGTGCTAGCCTGGGGAGTCCAGATACGCAGTATTTT
9	.	TRBV20-1	.	TRBJ2-1	CSAFNEQFF	TGCAGTGCATTCAATGAGCAGTTCTTC
11	.	TRBV2	.	TRBJ2-7	CASRQTYEQYF	TGTGCCAGTAGACAAACCTACGAGCAGTACTTC
15	many	TRBV28	TRBD1	TRBJ1-2	CASSPRGTDLYGYTF	TGTGCCAGCAGTCCCCGGGGGACAGACTTATATGGCTACACCTTC
11	many	TRBV10-3	.	TRBJ1-6	CATREAGALHF	TGTGCCACGCGGGAAGCGGGGGCCCTCCACTTT
11	many	TRBV20-1	.	TRBJ1-1	CSAHLNTEAFF	TGCAGTGCCCATTTGAACACTGAAGCTTTCTTT
13	many	TRBV20-1	.	TRBJ1-1	CSARGGVNTEAFF	TGCAGTGCTAGAGGGGGCGTGAACACTGAAGCTTTCTTT
19	few	TRBV11-2	.	TRBJ2-3	CASSPAPPNGVSSTDTQYF	TGTGCCAGCAGCCCTGCACCGCCAAACGGGGTTTCTAGCACAGATACGCAGTATTTT
12	few	TRBV7-9	.	TRBJ2-3	CASSLLMGTQYF	TGTGCCAGCAGCTTACTCATGGGTACGCAGTATTTT
15	once	TRBV11-1	.	TRBJ2-7	CASTSPGHGSYEQYF	TGTGCCAGCACCTCTCCGGGACACGGCTCCTACGAGCAGTACTTC
14	few	TRBV7-6	.	TRBJ2-7	CASSPTPGADEQYF	TGTGCCAGCAGCCCCACCCCGGGGGCGGACGAGCAGTACTTC
14	many	TRBV29-1	TRBD1	TRBJ1-2	CSVRDRERFHGYTF	TGCAGCGTTCGGGACAGGGAGAGGTTCCATGGCTACACCTTC
14	.	TRBV28	.	TRBJ2-7	CASSLVRGHYEQYF	TGTGCCAGCAGTTTAGTCAGGGGACACTACGAGCAGTACTTC
16	many	TRBV20-1	TRBD1	TRBJ2-3	CSAAPDGRDRVATQYF	TGCAGTGCCGCTCCTGATGGCCGGGACAGGGTTGCCACGCAGTATTTT
15	.	TRBV7-6	.	TRBJ2-7	CASSLGKALSYEQYF	TGTGCCAGCAGCTTAGGCAAGGCCCTCTCCTACGAGCAGTACTTC
14	.	TRBV5-1	.	TRBJ2-7	CASSKMISSYEQYF	TGCGCCAGCAGCAAAATGATATCCTCCTACGAGCAGTACTTC
10	many	TRBV5-1	.	TRBJ2-2	CASGTGELFF	TGCGCCAGCGGGACCGGGGAGCTGTTTTTT
17	many	TRBV6-5	.	TRBJ2-1	CASSYSSGFVAYNEQFF	TGTGCCAGCAGTTACTCGTCCGGTTTCGTTGCCTACAATGAGCAGTTCTTC
16	many	TRBV6-5	TRBD2	TRBJ2-3	CASSRLAGGPTDTQYF	TGTGCCAGCAGCAGACTAGCGGGGGGGCCAACAGATACGCAGTATTTT
15	few	TRBV5-1	TRBD2	TRBJ2-4	CASSPLAGAKNIQYF	TGCGCCAGCAGCCCATTAGCGGGAGCCAAAAACATTCAGTACTTC
15	few	TRBV20-1	TRBD1	TRBJ1-5	CSAPACMEGGQPQHF	TGCAGTGCCCCCGCGTGTATGGAAGGGGGCCAGCCCCAGCATTTT
14	.	TRBV11-2	.	TRBJ1-4	CASSFGATNEKLFF	TGTGCCAGCAGCTTCGGGGCAACTAATGAAAAACTGTTTTTT
14	many	TRBV20-1	TRBD1	TRBJ1-5	CSARTGGPYQPQHF	TGCAGTGCTAGGACAGGGGGCCCTTATCAGCCCCAGCATTTT
14	many	TRBV7-7	.	TRBJ2-3	CASSRGSNTDTQYF	TGTGCCAGCAGCCGGGGGAGTAACACAGATACGCAGTATTTT
14	many	TRBV5-1	.	TRBJ2-5	CASSSDSLLGTQYF	TGCGCCAGCAGCTCGGACAGTCTTTTGGGGACCCAGTACTTC
16	many	TRBV29-1	.	TRBJ1-1	CSVESYEGRAQLEAFF	TGCAGCGTTGAATCCTACGAGGGACGGGCCCAGCTAGAAGCTTTCTTT
14	.	TRBV7-8	TRBD2	TRBJ2-5	CASTELAGVETQYF	TGTGCCAGCACCGAACTAGCGGGAGTGGAGACCCAGTACTTC